Listed below are T cell receptor beta chains from one sample, sequenced in a study of blood T cell repertoires in COVID-19. Generated by immunoSEQ multiplex PCR, the TCRdb table keeps only in-frame clones and is missing some. The sample has a few hundred thousand clones; approximately 83% are singletons. Material for sequencing was PBMCs or T cells enriched from blood (not recorded which). The receptor set was obtained from a woman aged 40 to 50 with acute COVID-19. The CDR3 runs from the conserved cysteine through the conserved F or W. D genes are given only for firm matches. Not all rows give a size; the values are once, few, many and, for expanded clones, a class.

TRBV5-1	TRBD1	TRBJ2-1	14	.	CASGPGQGDNEQFF	TGCGCCAGCGGCCCGGGACAGGGGGACAATGAGCAGTTCTTC
TRBV5-1	TRBD1	TRBJ1-2	14	.	CASSSTGIFYGYTF	TGCGCCAGCAGCTCGACAGGGATCTTCTATGGCTACACCTTC
TRBV6-5	TRBD1	TRBJ1-2	15	.	CASEQARGLNYGYTF	TGTGCCAGCGAGCAGGCAAGGGGGCTGAACTATGGCTACACCTTC
TRBV27	TRBD2	TRBJ2-3	17	.	CASSPRLAAPPVDTQYF	TGTGCCAGCAGTCCCCGACTAGCGGCACCGCCCGTAGATACGCAGTATTTT
TRBV5-1	TRBD1	TRBJ1-1	15	.	CASSTRTGGSTEAFF	TGCGCCAGCAGCACTCGGACAGGGGGGAGCACTGAAGCTTTCTTT
TRBV11-2	TRBD1	TRBJ1-4	16	.	CASSQPDRRANEKLFF	TGTGCCAGCAGCCAACCGGACAGGAGAGCTAATGAAAAACTGTTTTTT
TRBV5-1	TRBD1	TRBJ1-1	12	.	CASSFDRGSAFF	TGCGCCAGCAGCTTTGACAGGGGGTCGGCTTTCTTT
TRBV10-3	.	TRBJ1-5	14	.	CAISEGSSNQPQHF	TGTGCCATCAGTGAGGGCAGTAGCAATCAGCCCCAGCATTTT
TRBV3-1/TRBV3-2	.	TRBJ1-1	14	.	CASSLGTLNTEAFF	TGTGCCAGCAGCCTGGGCACATTGAACACTGAAGCTTTCTTT
TRBV28	TRBD1	TRBJ1-1	17	.	CASSLWTSGQGGTEAFF	TGTGCCAGCAGTTTATGGACTTCCGGACAGGGGGGCACTGAAGCTTTCTTT
TRBV11-2	TRBD1	TRBJ2-7	17	.	CASSLNDPGQGLNEQYF	TGTGCCAGCAGCTTGAACGACCCGGGACAGGGTTTGAACGAGCAGTACTTC
TRBV5-1	TRBD1	TRBJ1-4	15	.	CASSSGTGSREKLFF	TGCGCCAGCAGCTCGGGGACAGGGAGCCGTGAAAAACTGTTTTTT
TRBV28	.	TRBJ1-2	13	few	CATAEGLGDGYTF	TGTGCCACCGCGGAGGGACTGGGAGATGGCTACACCTTC
TRBV20-1	.	TRBJ1-2	10	.	CSAPSYGYTF	TGCAGTGCTCCCAGCTATGGCTACACCTTC
TRBV7-9	TRBD1	TRBJ1-1	13	.	CASTYRGVTEAFF	TGTGCCAGCACCTACAGGGGGGTCACTGAAGCTTTCTTT
TRBV5-1	.	TRBJ1-1	15	.	CASSGDGWGDTEAFF	TGCGCCAGCAGCGGGGACGGCTGGGGGGACACTGAAGCTTTCTTT
TRBV6-5	.	TRBJ2-1	13	.	CASSRPLENEQFF	TGTGCCAGCAGCCGTCCGTTGGAGAATGAGCAGTTCTTC
TRBV18	.	TRBJ2-5	14	.	CASASLGGEETQYF	TGTGCCAGCGCCTCTCTAGGGGGAGAAGAGACCCAGTACTTC
TRBV11-2	TRBD2	TRBJ2-7	18	.	CASSPLSRLAGEPYEQYF	TGTGCCAGCAGCCCCCTAAGTCGACTAGCGGGAGAACCCTACGAGCAGTACTTC
TRBV4-2	TRBD2	TRBJ2-5	16	.	CASSQVQREGRETQYF	TGTGCCAGCAGCCAAGTCCAGCGGGAGGGAAGAGAGACCCAGTACTTC
TRBV13	TRBD1	TRBJ2-2	16	once	CASSLENPDRVWELFF	TGTGCCAGCAGCTTAGAAAACCCGGACAGGGTCTGGGAGCTGTTTTTT
TRBV24-1	TRBD1	TRBJ2-7	15	few	CATSDPGQGYYEQYF	TGTGCCACCAGTGATCCGGGACAGGGGTACTACGAGCAGTACTTC